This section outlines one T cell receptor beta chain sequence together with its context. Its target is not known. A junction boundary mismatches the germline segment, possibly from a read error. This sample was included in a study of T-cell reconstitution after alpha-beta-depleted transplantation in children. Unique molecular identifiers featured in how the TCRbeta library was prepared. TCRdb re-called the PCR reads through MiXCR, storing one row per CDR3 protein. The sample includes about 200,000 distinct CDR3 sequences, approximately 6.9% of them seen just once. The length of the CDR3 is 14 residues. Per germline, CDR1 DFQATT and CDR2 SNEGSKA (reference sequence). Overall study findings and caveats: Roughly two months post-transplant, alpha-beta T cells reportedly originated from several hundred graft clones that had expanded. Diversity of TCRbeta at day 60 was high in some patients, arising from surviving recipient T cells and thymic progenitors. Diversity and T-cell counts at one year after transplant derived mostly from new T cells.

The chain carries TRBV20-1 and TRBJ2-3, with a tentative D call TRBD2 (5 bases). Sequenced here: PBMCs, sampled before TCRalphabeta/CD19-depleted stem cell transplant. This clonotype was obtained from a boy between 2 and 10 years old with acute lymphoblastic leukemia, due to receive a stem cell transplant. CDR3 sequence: CSATEGSGTDTQYF. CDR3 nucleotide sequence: TGCAGCGCTACTGAGGGATCTGGCACAGATACGCAGTATTTT.